This T cell receptor beta chain was obtained from a study of blood T cells in healthy people across ages. It was with a sample-barcoded 5' primer and a J-beta primer mix that a second PCR of roughly 7 to 12 cycles was run. MiXCR, run by TCRdb on the 5' RACE reads, gives a single entry per CDR3 protein. The sample shows some 860,000 distinct CDR3 sequences, roughly three fifths of them seen only once. A word on this clonotype: Its cognate antigen is unknown.

Regarding the study as a whole: A roughly linear age-dependent decrease characterized TCR beta diversity per million T cells. The percentage of naive T cells correlated strongly with TCR beta diversity. The lack of PBMC sorting stopped any conclusive naive versus antigen-experienced comparison.

This receptor was identified in a middle-aged man in good health. Sequencing was performed on blood.

CDR3 residues: CASSLTRGYNEQFF. CDR3 bases: TGTGCCAGCAGTTTGACGAGGGGGTACAATGAGCAGTTCTTC. The chain has TRBV12-3 or TRBV12-4 and TRBJ2-1; perhaps TRBD1 as D (6 bases). V was cut by 3 bases and J by 4 bases, with 10 bases left in between. There are 14 residues in the CDR3.